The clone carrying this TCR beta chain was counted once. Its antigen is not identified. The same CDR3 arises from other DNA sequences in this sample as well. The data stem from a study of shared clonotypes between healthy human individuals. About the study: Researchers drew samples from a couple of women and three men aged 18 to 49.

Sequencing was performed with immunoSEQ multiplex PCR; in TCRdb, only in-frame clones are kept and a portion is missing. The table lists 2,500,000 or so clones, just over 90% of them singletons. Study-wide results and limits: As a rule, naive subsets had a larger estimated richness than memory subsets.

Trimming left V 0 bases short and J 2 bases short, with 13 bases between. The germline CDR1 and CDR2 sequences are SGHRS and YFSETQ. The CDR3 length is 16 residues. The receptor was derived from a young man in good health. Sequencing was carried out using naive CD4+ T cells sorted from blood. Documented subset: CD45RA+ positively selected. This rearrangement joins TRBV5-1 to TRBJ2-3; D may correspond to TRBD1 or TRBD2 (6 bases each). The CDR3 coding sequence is TGCGCCAGCAGCTTGGTACTGGGGGGACACACAGATACGCAGTATTTT. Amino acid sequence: CASSLVLGGHTDTQYF.